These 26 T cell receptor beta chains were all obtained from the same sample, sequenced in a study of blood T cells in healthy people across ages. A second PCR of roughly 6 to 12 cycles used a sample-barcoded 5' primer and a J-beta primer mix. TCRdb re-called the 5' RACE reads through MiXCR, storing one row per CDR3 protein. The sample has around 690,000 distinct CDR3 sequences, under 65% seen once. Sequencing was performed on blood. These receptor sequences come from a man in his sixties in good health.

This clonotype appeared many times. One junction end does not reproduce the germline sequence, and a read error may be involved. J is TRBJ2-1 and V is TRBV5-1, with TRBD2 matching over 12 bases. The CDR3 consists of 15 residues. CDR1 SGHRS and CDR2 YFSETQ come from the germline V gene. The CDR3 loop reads CASSPSGGAYNEQFF. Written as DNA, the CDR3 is TGTGCCAGCAGCCCTAGCGGGGGGGCCTATAATGAGCAGTTCTTC.

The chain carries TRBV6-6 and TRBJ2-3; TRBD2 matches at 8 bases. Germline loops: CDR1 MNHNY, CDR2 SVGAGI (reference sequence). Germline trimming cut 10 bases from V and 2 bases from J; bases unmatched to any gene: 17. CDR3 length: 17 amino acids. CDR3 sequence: CATLAGGGPPYTDTQYF. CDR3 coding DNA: TGTGCCACACTAGCCGGCGGGGGGCCACCTTACACAGATACGCAGTATTTT.

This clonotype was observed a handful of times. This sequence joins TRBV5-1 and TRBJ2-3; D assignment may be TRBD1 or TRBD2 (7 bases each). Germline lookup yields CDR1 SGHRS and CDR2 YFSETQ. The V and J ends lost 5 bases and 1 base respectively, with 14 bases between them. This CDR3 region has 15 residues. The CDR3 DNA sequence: TGCGCCAGCAGTCGGGAGGACAGGCGCACAGATACGCAGTATTTT. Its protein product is CASSREDRRTDTQYF.

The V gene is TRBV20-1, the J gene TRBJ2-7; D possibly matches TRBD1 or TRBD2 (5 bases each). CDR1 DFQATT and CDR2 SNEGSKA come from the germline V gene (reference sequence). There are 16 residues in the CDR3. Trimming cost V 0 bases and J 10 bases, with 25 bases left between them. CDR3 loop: CSAREGAGVRTGAQYF. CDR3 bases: TGCAGTGCTAGAGAAGGGGCCGGGGTGAGGACCGGGGCCCAGTACTTC.

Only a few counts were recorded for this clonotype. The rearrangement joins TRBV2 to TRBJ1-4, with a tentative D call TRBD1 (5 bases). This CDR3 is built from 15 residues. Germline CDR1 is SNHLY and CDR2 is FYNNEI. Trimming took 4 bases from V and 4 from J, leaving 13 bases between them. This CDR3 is CASSAQGGDNEKLFF. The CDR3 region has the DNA TGTGCCAGCAGTGCCCAGGGAGGGGATAATGAAAAACTGTTTTTT.

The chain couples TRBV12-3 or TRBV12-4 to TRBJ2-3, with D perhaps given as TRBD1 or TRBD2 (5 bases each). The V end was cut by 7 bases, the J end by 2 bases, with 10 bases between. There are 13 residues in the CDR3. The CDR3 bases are TGTGCCAGCACCTACGGGGCCACAGATACGCAGTATTTT. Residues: CASTYGATDTQYF.

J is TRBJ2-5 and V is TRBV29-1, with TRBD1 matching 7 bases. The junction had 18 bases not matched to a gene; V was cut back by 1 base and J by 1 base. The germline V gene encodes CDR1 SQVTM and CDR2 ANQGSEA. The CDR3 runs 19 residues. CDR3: CSVEVGDLRGRKVQETQYF. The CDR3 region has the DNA TGCAGCGTTGAAGTTGGGGACCTGAGGGGGCGCAAAGTCCAAGAGACCCAGTACTTC.

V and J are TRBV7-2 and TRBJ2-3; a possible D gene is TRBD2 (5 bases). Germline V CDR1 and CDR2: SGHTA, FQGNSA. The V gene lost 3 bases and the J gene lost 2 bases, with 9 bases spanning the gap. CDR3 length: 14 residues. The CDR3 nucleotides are TGTGCCAGCAGCTTCGGACTGGCCACAGATACGCAGTATTTT. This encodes CASSFGLATDTQYF. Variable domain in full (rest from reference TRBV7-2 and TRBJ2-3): GAGVSQSPSNKVTEKGKDVELRCDPISGHTALYWYRQSLGQGLEFLIYFQGNSAPDKSGLPSDRFSAERTGGSVSTLTIQRTQQEDSAVYLCASSFGLATDTQYFGPGTRLTVL.

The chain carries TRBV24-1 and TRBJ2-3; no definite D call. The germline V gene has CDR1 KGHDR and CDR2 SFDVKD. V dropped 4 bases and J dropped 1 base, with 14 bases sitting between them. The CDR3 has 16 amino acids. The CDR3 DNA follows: TGTGCCACCAGTGACCGCTGGACGTTCCGCACAGATACGCAGTATTTT. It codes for CATSDRWTFRTDTQYF.

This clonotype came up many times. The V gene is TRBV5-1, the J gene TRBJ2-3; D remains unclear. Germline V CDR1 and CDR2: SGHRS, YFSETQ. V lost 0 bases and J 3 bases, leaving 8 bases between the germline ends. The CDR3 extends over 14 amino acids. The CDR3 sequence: CASSLAPPTDTQYF. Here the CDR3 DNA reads TGCGCCAGCAGCTTGGCCCCCCCGACAGATACGCAGTATTTT.

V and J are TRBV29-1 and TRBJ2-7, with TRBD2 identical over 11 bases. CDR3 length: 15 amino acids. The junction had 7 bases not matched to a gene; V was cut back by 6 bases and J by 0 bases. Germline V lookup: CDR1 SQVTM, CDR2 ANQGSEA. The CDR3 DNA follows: TGCAGCGTGGGACTAGCGGCTACTAGCTCCTACGAGCAGTACTTC. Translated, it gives CSVGLAATSSYEQYF.

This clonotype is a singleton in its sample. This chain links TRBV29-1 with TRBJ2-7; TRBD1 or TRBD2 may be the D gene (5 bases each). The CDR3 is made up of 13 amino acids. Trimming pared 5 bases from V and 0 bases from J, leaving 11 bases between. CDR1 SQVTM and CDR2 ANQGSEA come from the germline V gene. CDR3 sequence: CSVSQGVSYEQYF. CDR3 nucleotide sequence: TGCAGCGTTAGCCAGGGAGTCTCCTACGAGCAGTACTTC.

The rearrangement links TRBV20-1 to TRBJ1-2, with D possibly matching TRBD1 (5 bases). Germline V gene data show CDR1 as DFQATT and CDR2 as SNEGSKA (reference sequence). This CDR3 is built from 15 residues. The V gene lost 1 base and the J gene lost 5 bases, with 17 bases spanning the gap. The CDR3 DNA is TGCAGTGCTAGAGCTCAGGGTTTCGGGGTTTATGGCTACACCTTC. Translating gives CSARAQGFGVYGYTF.

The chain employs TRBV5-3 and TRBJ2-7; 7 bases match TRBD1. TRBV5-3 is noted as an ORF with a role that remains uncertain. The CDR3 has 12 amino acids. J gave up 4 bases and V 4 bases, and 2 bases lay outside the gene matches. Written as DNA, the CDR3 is TGTGCCAGAAGCCGGGACAGATACGAGCAGTACTTC. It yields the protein CARSRDRYEQYF.

As DNA, the CDR3 is TGCGCCAGCAGCTTCAGGGTCACAACCTACAATGAGCAGTTCTTC. Protein sequence: CASSFRVTTYNEQFF. The chain couples TRBV5-1 to TRBJ2-1; D may be TRBD1 (5 bases). Germline assignment: CDR1 SGHRS and CDR2 YFSETQ. Trimming pared 2 bases from V and 2 bases from J, leaving 11 bases between. The CDR3 covers 15 residues.

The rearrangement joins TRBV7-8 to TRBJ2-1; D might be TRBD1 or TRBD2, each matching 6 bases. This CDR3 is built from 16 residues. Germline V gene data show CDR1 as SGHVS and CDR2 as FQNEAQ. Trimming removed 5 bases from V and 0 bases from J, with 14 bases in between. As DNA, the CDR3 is TGTGCCAGCAGCCCAGATGGGGGGCACTCCTACAATGAGCAGTTCTTC. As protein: CASSPDGGHSYNEQFF.

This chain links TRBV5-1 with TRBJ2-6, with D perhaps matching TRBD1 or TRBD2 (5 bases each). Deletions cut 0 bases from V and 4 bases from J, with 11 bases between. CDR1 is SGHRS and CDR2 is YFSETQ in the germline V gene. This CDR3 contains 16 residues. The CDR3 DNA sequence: TGCGCCAGCAGCTTGGAGCCTGGGACCGGGGCCAACGTCCTGACTTTC. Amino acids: CASSLEPGTGANVLTF.

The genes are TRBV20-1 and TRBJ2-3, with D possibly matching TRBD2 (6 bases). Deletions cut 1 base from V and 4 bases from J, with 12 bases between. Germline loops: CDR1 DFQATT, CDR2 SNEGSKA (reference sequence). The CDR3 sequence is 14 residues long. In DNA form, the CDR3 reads TGCAGTGCTAGAGTTCGGCGGGGCGCAGATACGCAGTATTTT. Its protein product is CSARVRRGADTQYF.

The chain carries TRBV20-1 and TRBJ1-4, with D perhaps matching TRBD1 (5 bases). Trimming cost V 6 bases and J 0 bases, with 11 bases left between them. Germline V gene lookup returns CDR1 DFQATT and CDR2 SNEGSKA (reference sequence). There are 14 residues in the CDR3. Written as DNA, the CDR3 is TGCAGTGCACCCCAGGGCTCAACTAATGAAAAACTGTTTTTT. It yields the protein CSAPQGSTNEKLFF.

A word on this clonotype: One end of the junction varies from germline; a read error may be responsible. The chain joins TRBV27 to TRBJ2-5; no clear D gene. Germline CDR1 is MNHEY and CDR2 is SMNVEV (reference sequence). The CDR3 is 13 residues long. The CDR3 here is CANSLDRQETQYF. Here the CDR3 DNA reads TGTGCCAACAGTTTGGACCGCCAAGAGACCCAGTACTTC.

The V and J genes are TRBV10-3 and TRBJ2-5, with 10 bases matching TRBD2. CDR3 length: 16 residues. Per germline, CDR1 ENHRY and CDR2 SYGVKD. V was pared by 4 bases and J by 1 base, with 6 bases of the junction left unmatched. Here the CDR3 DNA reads TGTGCCATCAGTGCCTTAGCGGGGGGATCCCAAGAGACCCAGTACTTC. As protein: CAISALAGGSQETQYF.

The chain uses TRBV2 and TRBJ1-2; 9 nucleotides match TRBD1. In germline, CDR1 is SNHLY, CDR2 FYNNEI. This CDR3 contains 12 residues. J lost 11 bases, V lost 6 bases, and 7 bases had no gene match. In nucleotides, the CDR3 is TGTGCCAGCAGGACAGGACAGGGGAAGTACACCTTC. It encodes CASRTGQGKYTF.

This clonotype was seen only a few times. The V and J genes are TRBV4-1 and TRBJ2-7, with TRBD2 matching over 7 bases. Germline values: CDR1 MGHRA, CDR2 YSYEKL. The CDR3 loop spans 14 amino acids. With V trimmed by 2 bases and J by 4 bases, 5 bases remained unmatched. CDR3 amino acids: CASSQPPGGYEQYF. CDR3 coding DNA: TGCGCCAGCAGCCAACCACCGGGGGGTTACGAGCAGTACTTC.

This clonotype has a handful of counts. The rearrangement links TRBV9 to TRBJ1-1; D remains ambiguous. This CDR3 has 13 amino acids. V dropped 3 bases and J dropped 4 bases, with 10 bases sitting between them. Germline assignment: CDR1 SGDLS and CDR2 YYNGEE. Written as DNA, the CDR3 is TGTGCCAGCAGCGACCTGGCGGGCACTGAAGCTTTCTTT. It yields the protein CASSDLAGTEAFF.

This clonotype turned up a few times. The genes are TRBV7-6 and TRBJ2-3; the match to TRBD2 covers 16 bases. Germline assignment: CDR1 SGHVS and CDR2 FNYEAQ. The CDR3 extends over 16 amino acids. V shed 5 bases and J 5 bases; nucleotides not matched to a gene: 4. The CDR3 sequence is CASSPGLAGGRDTQYF. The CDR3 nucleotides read TGTGCCAGCAGCCCGGGACTAGCGGGGGGGCGAGATACGCAGTATTTT.

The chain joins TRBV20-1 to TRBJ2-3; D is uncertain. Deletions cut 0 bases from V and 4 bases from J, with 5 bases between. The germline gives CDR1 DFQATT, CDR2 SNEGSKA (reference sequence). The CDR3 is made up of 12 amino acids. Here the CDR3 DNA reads TGCAGTGCTAGAGAGAGTGCAGATACGCAGTATTTT. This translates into CSARESADTQYF.